This T cell receptor beta chain was recorded in a study of T cells in localized non-small cell lung cancer. The CDR3 covers 15 residues. CDR1 is MNHNS and CDR2 is SASEGT in the germline V gene. The trim removed 6 bases at V and 5 bases at J, leaving 10 bases unmatched. Sequencing used immunoSEQ multiplex PCR; TCRdb keeps in-frame clones, though not all of them. The sample contains around 40,000 clones, about 83% of which appear only once. The clonotype originates from a man aged 35-75 years with stage II lung adenocarcinoma. The V gene is TRBV6-1, the J gene TRBJ2-5, with TRBD1 matching over 9 bases. The specimen was PBMCs, collected before any cancer treatment. The CDR3 here is CASSPGQGGHETQYF. In nucleotides, the CDR3 is TGTGCCAGCAGCCCGGGACAGGGAGGACACGAGACCCAGTACTTC.